This paragraph reports one T cell receptor beta chain. Its target is not known. The source of the sample is a study of regulatory dendritic cells for organ transplantation. Method: immunoSEQ multiplex PCR; TCRdb's copy keeps in-frame clones and lacks some. The sample holds approximately 29,000 clones, around 83% seen once. FACS sorted CD4+ or CD8+ T cells into CD45RA+ naive and CD45RO+ memory. Findings and caveats of the study: Memory CD8+ clonal expansion seemed more limited with regulatory than mature dendritic cells. Alloreactive memory CD8+ T cell pools varied considerably between individuals. Naive T cells showed high diversity, memory cells less, memory CD8+ least.

Material for sequencing was naive CD4+ T cells from blood. The subset here: CD45RA+ naive T cells. The clonotype comes from a human donor in good health.

The CDR3 nucleotides are TGTGCCAGCAGTGCCGGGGTCAGAGGGACAGGGAGCGGAAAACTGTTTTTT. It is translated as CASSAGVRGTGSGKLFF. The chain has TRBV28 and TRBJ1-4, with 9 positions matching TRBD1. This CDR3 region has 17 residues. In germline, CDR1 is MDHEN, CDR2 SYDVKM. Trimming took 5 bases from V and 10 from J; bases not matched to a gene: 17.